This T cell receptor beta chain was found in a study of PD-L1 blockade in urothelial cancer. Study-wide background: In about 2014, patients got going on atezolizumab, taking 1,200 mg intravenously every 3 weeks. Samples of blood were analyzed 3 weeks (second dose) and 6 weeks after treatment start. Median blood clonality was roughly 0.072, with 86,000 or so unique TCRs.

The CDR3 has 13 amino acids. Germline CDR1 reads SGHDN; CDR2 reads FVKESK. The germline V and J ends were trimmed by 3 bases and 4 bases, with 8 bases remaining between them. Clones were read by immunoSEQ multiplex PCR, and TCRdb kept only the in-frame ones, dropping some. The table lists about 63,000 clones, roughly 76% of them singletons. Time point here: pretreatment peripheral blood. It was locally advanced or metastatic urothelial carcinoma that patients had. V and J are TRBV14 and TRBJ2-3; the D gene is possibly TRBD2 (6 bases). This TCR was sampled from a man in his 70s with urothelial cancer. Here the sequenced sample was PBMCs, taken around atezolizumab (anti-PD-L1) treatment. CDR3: CASSHGTSDTQYF. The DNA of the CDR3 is TGTGCCAGCAGCCACGGGACTTCAGATACGCAGTATTTT.